This T cell receptor beta chain was found in a study of response to subunit inactivated influenza vaccine. MiXCR, run by TCRdb on the RT-PCR reads, gives a single entry per CDR3 protein. Of hundreds of thousands of distinct CDR3 sequences in the sample, approximately 15% were seen once. Looked up from germline, CDR1 is SGHRS and CDR2 is YFSETQ. Germline trimming cut 0 bases from V and 6 bases from J; bases unmatched to any gene: 2. This CDR3 comprises 14 residues. Turning to this clonotype: The antigen is undetermined.

Notes on the study in general: It was the authors' suggestion that each seasonal influenza vaccination recruits few new T cells.

The TCR was taken from a middle-aged man who received an inactivated influenza vaccine. This chain joins TRBV5-1 and TRBJ2-7; 11 bases agree with TRBD2. This material consisted of PBMCs from blood, taken 14 to 15 days before vaccination. The DNA for the CDR3 is TGCGCCAGCAGCTTGGAACTAGCGGGAGCCGAGCAGTACTTC. It specifies CASSLELAGAEQYF.